This T cell receptor (beta chain) is drawn from a study of cytomegalovirus exposure and HLA in healthy donors. Study-wide findings and caveats: Rare TCR sequences dominated, though some public TCRs recurred in many donors.

J gave up 4 bases and V 4 bases, and 3 bases lay outside the gene matches. Germline values: CDR1 MNHEY, CDR2 SVGAGI. The CDR3 extends over 13 amino acids. The PCR made use of 60 Vbeta and 13 Jbeta primers. Clones were read by immunoSEQ multiplex PCR, and TCRdb kept only the in-frame ones, dropping some. The sample shows approximately 110,000 clones, about four fifths of them seen only once. As for the donors, each was a healthy bone marrow donor. For this clone: The antigen is unknown.

The sequencing input was PBMCs. The sequence was collected from a man younger than 40 in good health and CMV-seropositive. The chain uses TRBV6-5 and TRBJ1-2; 7 bases line up with TRBD1. The CDR3 DNA sequence: TGTGCCAGCAGTTCGGGACAGACCTATGGCTACACCTTC. It translates to CASSSGQTYGYTF.